Listed here are 14 T cell receptor beta chains from one sample, sequenced in a study of blood T cells in healthy people across ages. The authors ran a second PCR of about 7 to 11 cycles using a sample-barcoded 5' primer and a J-beta primer mix. One entry per CDR3 protein, called by TCRdb with MiXCR from the 5' RACE reads. This table holds more than 650,000 distinct CDR3 sequences, about 26% found once. These data were also filed under a second study, of T cells of mothers and their children.

The sample comprised blood. The receptor set was obtained from a boy younger than 18 in good health.

This clonotype was observed a handful of times. The chain recombines TRBV7-9 with TRBJ1-1, with TRBD1 matching over 7 bases. Losses at the gene ends were 5 bases for V and 1 base for J; bases not matched to a gene: 10. The CDR3 spans 16 residues. Germline V gives CDR1 SEHNR, CDR2 FQNEAQ (reference sequence). The CDR3 loop is CASSERRGPANTEAFF. CDR3 DNA: TGTGCCAGCAGCGAAAGGAGGGGGCCGGCGAACACTGAAGCTTTCTTT. The variable domain in full, with the rest retrieved from reference TRBV7-9 and TRBJ1-1, is DTGVSQNPRHKITKRGQNVTFRCDPISEHNRLYWYRQTLGQGPEFLTYFQNEAQLEKSRLLSDRFSAERPKGSFSTLEIQRTEQGDSAMYLCASSERRGPANTEAFFGQGTRLTVV.

This clonotype occurred a few times. The chain links TRBV28 to TRBJ1-6; no definite D call. The V end lost 6 bases, the J end lost 12 bases, and 24 bases lay between the germline ends. In germline, CDR1 is MDHEN, CDR2 SYDVKM. This CDR3 region has 16 residues. CDR3 sequence (DNA): TGTGCCAGCAGATATTATGCCGGCCGCGGGTTTAGACCCCTCCACTTT. This gives the protein CASRYYAGRGFRPLHF.

This clonotype was counted a few times. The V gene is TRBV5-1, the J gene TRBJ1-2, with D unresolved. V lost 0 bases, J lost 8 bases, and 11 bases lay in between. This CDR3 is built from 13 residues. CDR1 is SGHRS and CDR2 is YFSETQ in the germline V gene. In DNA form, the CDR3 reads TGCGCCAGCAGCTTGGCGTGGCAGGAAGGCTACACCTTC. It is translated as CASSLAWQEGYTF.

V is TRBV5-6 and J is TRBJ1-6; D is unresolved. V was cut by 2 bases and J by 0 bases, with 9 bases left in between. The CDR3 has 16 residues. CDR1 is SGHDT, CDR2 YYEEEE, per germline. The CDR3 DNA reads TGTGCCAGCAGCTTCTCCGAGAGCTCCTATAATTCACCCCTCCACTTT. Translated, it gives CASSFSESSYNSPLHF.

This chain connects TRBV25-1 to TRBJ2-1; 8 bases map to TRBD2. The J call is in doubt because the DNA end fits TRBJ2-7 better. There are 15 residues in the CDR3. CDR1 MGHDK and CDR2 SYGVNS come from the germline V gene. The CDR3, as DNA: TGTGCCAGCAGTGAAAGGGATCTAGCGGGCTACGAGCAGTACTTC. Amino acids: CASSERDLAGYEQYF.

This clonotype was observed a handful of times. The chain joins TRBV6-1 to TRBJ2-1, with 8 bases that match TRBD2. CDR1 and CDR2 from the germline V gene are MNHNS and SASEGT. With 2 bases clipped from V and 3 bases from J, the junction kept 0 bases outside the gene matches. The CDR3 has 14 residues. CDR3 nucleotides: TGTGCCAGCAGTGAAAGCGGGGGCTACAATGAGCAGTTCTTC. As protein: CASSESGGYNEQFF.

This clonotype was observed a handful of times. This sequence joins TRBV6-2 or TRBV6-3 and TRBJ2-3; 8 bases are shared with TRBD2. Looked up from germline, CDR1 is MNHEY and CDR2 is SVGEGT. CDR3 size: 16 residues. V trimming: 5 bases; J trimming: 0 bases; junction bases outside the gene matches: 7. Here the CDR3 reads CASSGLRGESTDTQYF. DNA for the CDR3: TGTGCCAGCAGTGGCCTGCGGGGGGAAAGCACAGATACGCAGTATTTT.

This clonotype was seen a handful of times. The rearrangement joins TRBV6-5 to TRBJ1-1; no reliable D call. CDR3 size: 11 residues. Germline lookup yields CDR1 MNHEY and CDR2 SVGAGI. The V gene lost 8 bases and the J gene lost 7 bases, with 11 bases spanning the gap. CDR3 sequence: CASSRNDEAFF. The CDR3 region has the DNA TGTGCCAGCTCAAGAAATGATGAAGCTTTCTTT.

This chain joins TRBV29-1 and TRBJ1-2; D is perhaps TRBD1 (5 bases). Trimming pared 7 bases from V and 4 bases from J, leaving 19 bases between. Per germline, CDR1 SQVTM and CDR2 ANQGSEA. This CDR3 comprises 14 residues. CDR3 loop: CSGGERLTGYGYTF. CDR3 in DNA: TGCAGCGGGGGGGAGCGGCTGACCGGCTATGGCTACACCTTC.

The chain carries TRBV27 and TRBJ1-2, with D possibly being TRBD1 (6 bases). This CDR3 is built from 16 residues. The germline CDR1 and CDR2 sequences are MNHEY and SMNVEV (reference sequence). V lost 8 bases and J lost 6, with 25 bases in between. The DNA of the CDR3 is TGTGCCAGCGGCTCTTTTAGCACCAGGGGAGTCCATGGCTACACCTTC. Its protein product is CASGSFSTRGVHGYTF.

The CDR3 sequence: CASSQDQSGTRNTEAFF. In nucleotides, the CDR3 is TGCGCCAGCAGCCAAGATCAAAGTGGGACGCGAAACACTGAAGCTTTCTTT. This chain uses TRBV4-1 with TRBJ1-1, with D possibly matching TRBD1 (5 bases). The germline V and J ends were trimmed by 0 bases and 2 bases, with 16 bases remaining between them. CDR1 and CDR2 (germline): MGHRA, YSYEKL. There are 17 residues in the CDR3.

The chain has TRBV20-1 and TRBJ1-2; TRBD1 is a possible D gene (5 bases). V lost 5 bases, J lost 2 bases, and 12 bases lay in between. Germline CDR1 and CDR2: DFQATT and SNEGSKA (reference sequence). The CDR3 spans 13 residues. CDR3 in DNA: TGCAGTGCTGTTGAGGGGATGAACTATGGCTACACCTTC. Translation gives CSAVEGMNYGYTF.

This clonotype was counted at least ten times. This chain connects TRBV10-3 to TRBJ2-5; 7 bases agree with TRBD1. Germline CDR1 ENHRY, CDR2 SYGVKD. There are 14 residues in the CDR3. V trimming: 3 bases; J trimming: 5 bases; junction bases outside the gene matches: 6. In nucleotides, the CDR3 is TGTGCCATCAGTGATACCGGGACAGAGGAGACCCAGTACTTC. Its protein product is CAISDTGTEETQYF.

The chain carries TRBV13 and TRBJ2-5; TRBD1 matches at 8 bases. The assigned J gene may be wrong: the sequence end matches TRBJ2-7 better. CDR1 is PRHDT and CDR2 is FYEKMQ in the germline V gene (reference sequence). This CDR3 is built from 14 residues. CDR3 loop: CASSTDRGPSEQYF. Here the CDR3 DNA reads TGTGCCAGCAGCACTGACAGGGGACCGAGCGAGCAGTACTTC.